What follows are 8 T cell receptor beta chains derived from one specimen sequenced in a study of cytomegalovirus exposure and HLA in healthy donors. Clones were sequenced by immunoSEQ multiplex PCR, and TCRdb holds only the in-frame ones, with some missing. This sample has some 48,000 clones; roughly 94% occur once, and the top ten carry approximately 8%. The source material was PBMCs. The receptors were sampled from a woman younger than 35 in good health and CMV-seropositive.

Here the CDR3 reads CASSHLGQGMDGYTF. The CDR3, as DNA: TGCGCCAGCAGCCACCTTGGACAGGGGATGGATGGCTACACCTTC. This chain uses TRBV4-3 with TRBJ1-2; 9 nucleotides line up with TRBD1. V was clipped by 3 bases and J by 6 bases; unmatched bases: 8. This CDR3 is 15 amino acids long. Germline assignment: CDR1 LGHNA and CDR2 YSLEER.

This clone was found once. This chain uses TRBV18 with TRBJ2-7; TRBD1 is a possible D gene (5 bases). Germline lookup yields CDR1 KGHSH and CDR2 LQKENI. The CDR3 has 16 amino acids. V lost 3 bases and J lost 5, with 20 bases in between. CDR3 in DNA: TGTGCCAGCTCACCTATGGTTGTGGCAGGGTTGCACGAGCAGTACTTC. Translating it yields CASSPMVVAGLHEQYF. The whole variable domain, filled in from reference TRBV18 and TRBJ2-7, reads NAGVMQNPRHLVRRRGQEARLRCSPMKGHSHVYWYRQLPEEGLKFMVYLQKENIIDESGMPKERFSAEFPKEGPSILRIQQVVRGDSAAYFCASSPMVVAGLHEQYFGPGTRLTVT.

The rearrangement joins TRBV19 to TRBJ2-5, with D possibly TRBD1 on 6 matching bases. Germline V gives CDR1 LNHDA, CDR2 SQIVND (reference sequence). Trimming removed 5 bases at V and 5 bases at J, with 15 bases between. The CDR3 length is 14 residues. CDR3 in amino acids: CASSLGGEAETQYF. CDR3 DNA: TGTGCCAGTAGTTTAGGGGGAGAGGCGGAGACCCAGTACTTC.

The V gene is TRBV2, the J gene TRBJ2-1; 8 bases are shared with TRBD2. The length of the CDR3 is 15 residues. Germline CDR1 and CDR2: SNHLY and FYNNEI. The V and J ends lost 8 bases and 4 bases, in that order; junction bases with no gene match: 10. DNA for the CDR3: TGTGCCAGCCCTCTCCCGGGAGGGCGGTACAATGAGCAGTTCTTC. It specifies CASPLPGGRYNEQFF.

The CDR3 is CASSLALAGATDTQYF. The CDR3 nucleotides are TGTGCCAGCAGCTTAGCGCTAGCGGGAGCCACAGATACGCAGTATTTT. The gene calls are TRBV13 and TRBJ2-3; TRBD2 aligns across 10 bases. The CDR3 sequence is 16 residues long. In germline, CDR1 is PRHDT, CDR2 FYEKMQ (reference sequence). With V trimmed by 1 base and J by 2 bases, 3 bases remained unmatched.

The chain joins TRBV7-2 to TRBJ2-1; 14 positions match TRBD2. Germline V gene data show CDR1 as SGHTA and CDR2 as FQGNSA. V lost 5 bases, J lost 1 base, and 10 bases stayed unmatched. The CDR3 loop spans 19 amino acids. The CDR3 DNA reads TGTGCCAGCAGCGAGGACCCGGGACTAGCGGGAGCATCCTACAATGAGCAGTTCTTC. Translation gives CASSEDPGLAGASYNEQFF.

The rearrangement joins TRBV28 to TRBJ2-1, with D perhaps TRBD2 (5 bases). Between the trimmed V and J ends, which lost 1 base and 2 bases, there was a span of 9 bases. This CDR3 has 15 amino acids. Germline V gives CDR1 MDHEN, CDR2 SYDVKM. The CDR3 sequence is CASSLSGFTYNEQFF. The CDR3, as DNA: TGTGCCAGCAGTTTATCGGGATTCACCTACAATGAGCAGTTCTTC.

The chain couples TRBV19 to TRBJ2-1; TRBD2 aligns across 12 bases. The CDR3 is 16 residues long. V was pared by 3 bases and J by 9 bases, with 9 bases of the junction left unmatched. The V gene's germline CDR1 is LNHDA and CDR2 SQIVND (reference sequence). Written as DNA, the CDR3 is TGTGCCAGTAGTATTTGGGCTAGCGGGAGGGGGGGTGAGCAGTTCTTC. Translated, it gives CASSIWASGRGGEQFF.